This T cell receptor beta chain was identified during a study of T cell changes during pregnancy in multiple sclerosis. Trimming shortened V by 6 bases and J by 0 bases, and 11 bases separated the two germline ends. CDR3 length equals 14 residues. Germline assignment: CDR1 MNHEY and CDR2 SVGAGI. Sequencing used immunoSEQ multiplex PCR; TCRdb keeps in-frame clones, though not all of them. The sample contains more than 50,000 clones, about 88% of which appear only once. This clonotype was obtained from a female donor in good health, enrolled as a control in a pregnancy study. The chain carries TRBV6-5 and TRBJ1-1; unclear D gene. Sequences were derived from peripheral blood, sampled in the first trimester of pregnancy. The CDR3 loop reads CASSPHGVNTEAFF. Here the CDR3 DNA reads TGTGCCAGCAGCCCCCACGGGGTGAACACTGAAGCTTTCTTT.